Here is one TCR beta chain with its context. Its cognate antigen is unknown. This record belongs to a study of OX40 agonist ivuxolimab in advanced cancers. Study conclusions and caveats: There was clonal expansion of CD4+ and CD8+ blood T cells by week 6 at 0.1 to 3.0 mg/kg. Partial responders treated at 0.1-3.0 mg/kg exhibited clonal expansion among the lowest measured. CD8+ T cells were the subset that, on average, had more expanded clones than CD4+.

Some clones are missing from TCRdb's copy, which holds only in-frame ones; the method was immunoSEQ multiplex PCR. The sample lists about 54,000 clones, roughly 86% seen once, with 0.95% to 1.5% in the top ten. There are 13 residues in the CDR3. V dropped 5 bases and J dropped 6; count of bases not matched to a gene: 3. Germline V gives CDR1 SGDLS, CDR2 YYNGEE. The sequence derives from an adult with an advanced solid tumor such as melanoma, head and neck, liver or kidney cancer. This chain links TRBV9 with TRBJ2-2, with TRBD1 identical over 8 bases. The material sequenced was CD4+ or CD8+ T cells sorted from blood, taken in a trial of the OX40 agonist ivuxolimab. Here the CDR3 DNA reads TGTGCCAGCAGGGACAGGGTAGCCGGGGAGCTGTTTTTT. It yields the protein CASRDRVAGELFF.